This entry describes one T cell receptor (beta chain). Profiled with immunoSEQ multiplex PCR; TCRdb holds only in-frame clones, not every one. The sample carries 49,000 or so clones, roughly 70% recorded once. These data originate in a study of T cell clones after liver transplantation. This CDR3 comprises 16 residues. Per germline, CDR1 WSHSY and CDR2 SAAADI. Trimming left V 3 bases short and J 2 bases short, with 17 bases between. The sequence was obtained from a human patient who received a liver transplant. The graft donor may be the source of some T cells. The specimen was CD4+ T cells from blood, collected around 4.5 years after liver transplant. This chain links TRBV10-2 with TRBJ2-7; perhaps D is TRBD1 or TRBD2 (5 bases each). The CDR3 DNA reads TGCGCCAGCAGTGATGGTAACAGCCTGGGGGCCTACGAGCAGTACTTC. It codes for CASSDGNSLGAYEQYF.